This passage covers 17 T cell receptor beta chains from one sample sequenced in a study of cytomegalovirus exposure and HLA in healthy donors. Repertoires were generated with immunoSEQ multiplex PCR, while TCRdb's copy carries only in-frame clones and drops some. The sample lists 150,000 or so clones, roughly 89% seen once, with over 1% in the top ten. Material: PBMCs. The source is a woman younger than 35 in good health and CMV-seronegative.

The genes are TRBV2 and TRBJ1-4; D gene unclear. Germline V gene lookup returns CDR1 SNHLY and CDR2 FYNNEI. V lost 7 bases and J 4 bases, leaving 10 bases between the germline ends. The CDR3 runs to 13 residues. The CDR3 coding sequence is TGTGCCAGCAAATTCCAGATTAATGAAAAACTGTTTTTT. This sequence encodes CASKFQINEKLFF.

The chain employs TRBV9 and TRBJ2-3; D unclear. CDR1 and CDR2 (germline): SGDLS, YYNGEE. The CDR3 contains 14 residues. The germline V and J ends were trimmed by 2 bases and 1 base, with 8 bases remaining between them. CDR3 coding DNA: TGTGCCAGCAGCGTCCACACCCGCACAGATACGCAGTATTTT. Its translation: CASSVHTRTDTQYF. Based on the CDR3 plus reference TRBV9 and TRBJ2-3, the full variable domain is DSGVTQTPKHLITATGQRVTLRCSPRSGDLSVYWYQQSLDQGLQFLIQYYNGEERAKGNILERFSAQQFPDLHSELNLSSLELGDSALYFCASSVHTRTDTQYFGPGTRLTVL.

V gene TRBV19 combines with J gene TRBJ2-7; 7 positions match TRBD1. After removal of 5 bases from V and 6 bases from J, the junction contained 19 bases not matched to a gene. Germline V gene lookup returns CDR1 LNHDA and CDR2 SQIVND (reference sequence). This CDR3 has 17 residues. The CDR3 DNA reads as TGTGCCAGTAGTGAAACAGGGGAATCATCCTTCGCTCGCGAGCAGTACTTC. This codes for CASSETGESSFAREQYF. Complete variable domain (other parts from reference TRBV19 and TRBJ2-7): DGGITQSPKYLFRKEGQNVTLSCEQNLNHDAMYWYRQDPGQGLRLIYYSQIVNDFQKGDIAEGYSVSREKKESFPLTVTSAQKNPTAFYLCASSETGESSFAREQYFGPGTRLTVT.

The rearrangement joins TRBV7-9 to TRBJ2-1; TRBD2 aligns across 9 bases. This CDR3 is 17 amino acids long. With 1 base clipped from V and 2 bases from J, the junction kept 6 bases outside the gene matches. CDR1 and CDR2 (germline): SEHNR, FQNEAQ (reference sequence). CDR3 sequence reads: CASSLGLAGATYNEQFF. The CDR3 DNA reads TGTGCCAGCAGCTTAGGGTTAGCGGGAGCGACCTACAATGAGCAGTTCTTC. The variable domain in full, with the rest retrieved from reference TRBV7-9 and TRBJ2-1, is DTGVSQNPRHKITKRGQNVTFRCDPISEHNRLYWYRQTLGQGPEFLTYFQNEAQLEKSRLLSDRFSAERPKGSFSTLEIQRTEQGDSAMYLCASSLGLAGATYNEQFFGPGTRLTVL.

The V gene is TRBV2, the J gene TRBJ2-3; 10 bases line up with TRBD2. The CDR3 is made up of 15 amino acids. The germline V gene encodes CDR1 SNHLY and CDR2 FYNNEI. Germline trimming cut 7 bases from V and 6 bases from J; bases unmatched to any gene: 10. Here the CDR3 reads CASKSSGGRLDTQYF. DNA of the CDR3: TGTGCCAGCAAGTCTAGCGGGGGCCGTCTGGATACGCAGTATTTT.

With respect to this clone: This sample also contains other DNA sequences that code for the same CDR3. The chain links TRBV18 to TRBJ1-1, with D unresolved. This CDR3 region has 14 residues. Germline assignment: CDR1 KGHSH and CDR2 LQKENI. Trimming took off 0 bases at V and 1 base at J, with 6 bases between the two ends. CDR3 nucleotide sequence: TGTGCCAGCTCACCACCGGGCAGGAACACTGAAGCTTTCTTT. It specifies CASSPPGRNTEAFF.

This clone appeared once. V is TRBV7-9 and J is TRBJ1-1, with no clear D. Germline V gene data show CDR1 as SEHNR and CDR2 as FQNEAQ (reference sequence). The CDR3 is 16 amino acids. With 4 bases removed from V and 1 base from J, the gap between germline ends came to 16 bases. The CDR3 nucleotides are TGTGCCAGCAGCTCTCCCTTAGAGGTGGCGAACACTGAAGCTTTCTTT. Its translation is CASSSPLEVANTEAFF.

V and J are TRBV18 and TRBJ2-7; D gene unclear. Looked up from germline, CDR1 is KGHSH and CDR2 is LQKENI. CDR3 size: 14 residues. Trimming took off 2 bases at V and 6 bases at J, with 14 bases between the two ends. The CDR3: CASSPGGLLAEQYF. The CDR3 region has the DNA TGTGCCAGCTCACCAGGCGGCTTGTTGGCCGAGCAGTACTTC.

The rearrangement uses TRBV5-1 and TRBJ1-2, with D perhaps TRBD1 (5 bases). Per germline, CDR1 SGHRS and CDR2 YFSETQ. This CDR3 is built from 14 residues. The V and J ends lost 3 bases and 2 bases respectively, with 11 bases between them. CDR3 in amino acids: CASSSGGGNYGYTF. CDR3 DNA sequence: TGCGCCAGCAGCTCCGGCGGGGGGAACTATGGCTACACCTTC. Filled out from reference TRBV5-1 and TRBJ1-2, the complete variable domain reads KAGVTQTPRYLIKTRGQQVTLSCSPISGHRSVSWYQQTPGQGLQFLFEYFSETQRNKGNFPGRFSGRQFSNSRSEMNVSTLELGDSALYLCASSSGGGNYGYTFGSGTRLTVV.

The chain combines TRBV19 with TRBJ2-7, with 9 bases lining up with TRBD1. J gave up 6 bases and V 7 bases, and 7 bases lay outside the gene matches. Looked up from germline, CDR1 is LNHDA and CDR2 is SQIVND (reference sequence). This CDR3 comprises 13 residues. The CDR3 here is CASTTGGVREQYF. The CDR3 DNA reads TGTGCCAGTACGACAGGGGGGGTACGCGAGCAGTACTTC.

The rearrangement links TRBV13 to TRBJ2-2, with D possibly TRBD2 on 6 matching bases. The germline V and J ends were trimmed by 2 bases and 2 bases, with 12 bases remaining between them. The CDR3 contains 16 residues. In germline, CDR1 is PRHDT, CDR2 FYEKMQ (reference sequence). CDR3 nucleotide sequence: TGTGCCAGCAGCTTACCCCGGGGGAGAAACACCGGGGAGCTGTTTTTT. This translates into CASSLPRGRNTGELFF.

In this sample, this clone turned up once. This rearrangement joins TRBV9 to TRBJ2-6, with TRBD1 matching 7 bases. The V gene's germline CDR1 is SGDLS and CDR2 YYNGEE. The trim removed 4 bases at V and 0 bases at J, leaving 7 bases unmatched. The CDR3 consists of 17 residues. The CDR3 sequence is CASSLQGTSSGANVLTF. The CDR3 bases are TGTGCCAGCAGCCTACAGGGGACAAGCTCTGGGGCCAACGTCCTGACTTTC.

V and J are TRBV5-1 and TRBJ2-1, with D hard to call. The CDR3 consists of 15 residues. Germline V lookup: CDR1 SGHRS, CDR2 YFSETQ. The V end lost 2 bases, the J end lost 0 bases, and 9 bases lay between the germline ends. CDR3 DNA: TGCGCCAGCAGCTTTAGACTGTTCTCCTACAATGAGCAGTTCTTC. Translation gives CASSFRLFSYNEQFF.

The chain recombines TRBV9 with TRBJ1-4; the D gene is possibly TRBD1 (6 bases). The CDR3 loop spans 16 amino acids. V gave up 1 base and J gave up 2 bases, with 12 bases separating them. Germline-derived CDR1 and CDR2 are SGDLS and YYNGEE. CDR3 nucleotide sequence: TGTGCCAGCAGCGTAAACAGGGATAATACTAATGAAAAACTGTTTTTT. The encoded protein is CASSVNRDNTNEKLFF.

The V gene is TRBV18, the J gene TRBJ1-6; D possibly corresponds to TRBD1 (6 bases). V lost 4 bases to trimming and J lost 0 bases, with 7 bases between them. The CDR3 runs 15 residues. The germline V gene encodes CDR1 KGHSH and CDR2 LQKENI. The CDR3, as DNA: TGTGCCAGCTCACTGGACAGCTCCTATAATTCACCCCTCCACTTT. It specifies CASSLDSSYNSPLHF.

The rearrangement uses TRBV6-6 and TRBJ1-2, with D uncertain. There are 13 residues in the CDR3. Germline-derived CDR1 and CDR2 are MNHNY and SVGAGI (reference sequence). Trimming left V 5 bases short and J 4 bases short, with 11 bases between. CDR3 protein: CASSPDTLYGYTF. As DNA, the CDR3 is TGTGCCAGCAGTCCTGACACCCTCTATGGCTACACCTTC.

V is TRBV5-1 and J is TRBJ1-1; perhaps TRBD1 as D (5 bases). Trimming left V 4 bases short and J 4 bases short, with 14 bases between. CDR3 length: 14 amino acids. Per germline, CDR1 SGHRS and CDR2 YFSETQ. The CDR3 sequence: CASSGRGDGTEAFF. The CDR3 nucleotides are TGCGCCAGCAGCGGCCGGGGGGATGGCACTGAAGCTTTCTTT.